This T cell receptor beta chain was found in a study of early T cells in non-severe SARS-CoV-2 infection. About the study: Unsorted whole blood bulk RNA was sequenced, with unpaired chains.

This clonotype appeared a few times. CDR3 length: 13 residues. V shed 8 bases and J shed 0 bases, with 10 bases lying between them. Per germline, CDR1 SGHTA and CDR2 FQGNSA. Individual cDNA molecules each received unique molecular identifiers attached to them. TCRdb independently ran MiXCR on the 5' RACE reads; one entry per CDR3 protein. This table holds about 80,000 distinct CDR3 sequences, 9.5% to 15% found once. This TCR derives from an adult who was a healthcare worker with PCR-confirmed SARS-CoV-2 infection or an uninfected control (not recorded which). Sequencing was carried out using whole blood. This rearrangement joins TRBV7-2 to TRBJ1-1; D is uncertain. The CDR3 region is CASDLTLNTEAFF. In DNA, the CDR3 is TGTGCCAGCGACCTTACTCTGAACACTGAAGCTTTCTTT.